This T cell receptor beta chain emerged from a study of cytomegalovirus exposure and HLA in healthy donors. Overall study: A subsequent analysis reported that the 95 to 150 validation repertoires were produced on the same platform that had also been used for the roughly 700 first-cohort repertoires. The study's findings and limits: Both high specificity and high sensitivity reportedly marked the classifier's diagnosis of cytomegalovirus status. Despite most TCR sequences being rare, some public TCRs occurred in many donors. The study labeled fewer than 200 TCR beta chains cytomegalovirus-associated.

This clone was recorded once. Its target is unknown. Trimming took 5 bases from V and 0 from J; bases not matched to a gene: 3. There are 14 residues in the CDR3. Germline V gene lookup returns CDR1 SGHNT and CDR2 YENEEA. Using immunoSEQ multiplex PCR, the repertoire was profiled, and TCRdb retains in-frame clones only, with some absent. The profile covers about 120,000 clones, with 70% to 90% appearing a single time and 2.1% taken by the ten largest. This sequence joins TRBV11-3 and TRBJ2-7; TRBD2 aligns across 8 bases. This receptor was identified in a woman between 25 and 40 years old in good health and CMV-seronegative. The sample was PBMCs. CDR3 bases: TGTGCCAGCAGCGACCGGGGGGGCTCCTACGAGCAGTACTTC. It yields the protein CASSDRGGSYEQYF.